This TCR beta chain was retrieved from a study of blood T cell repertoires in COVID-19. In the study's own analysis: By means of reference gene primer amplification, nucleated cell counts were estimated. Libraries were prepared by immunoSEQ multiplex PCR; TCRdb keeps only in-frame clonotypes and omits some of them. V and J calls and clone size are copied from that table; D and trimming were computed from the DNA. This sample yields around 200,000 clones, of which roughly nine tenths are seen a single time; roughly 3.5% belongs to the top ten. Unmatched junction bases numbered 6, after V lost 4 bases and J lost 0 bases. CDR1 is SGHNT and CDR2 is YENEEA in the germline V gene. CDR3 length equals 15 residues.

The receptor's source is a man aged 70 or older with acute or convalescent COVID-19. The genes are TRBV11-3 and TRBJ2-7; 7 bases map to TRBD1. The specimen sequenced was peripheral blood. The CDR3 loop is CASSSGQSSSYEQYF. DNA for the CDR3: TGTGCCAGCAGCTCGGGACAGAGTAGCTCCTACGAGCAGTACTTC.